The 23 T cell receptor beta chains below were found in one sample sequenced in a study of early T cells in non-severe SARS-CoV-2 infection. Using its own MiXCR run on the 5' RACE reads, TCRdb lists one record per CDR3 protein. The table records over 45,000 distinct CDR3 sequences, over 9.5% of them present only once. Input material: whole blood. These receptors originate from an adult who was a healthcare worker with PCR-confirmed SARS-CoV-2 infection or an uninfected control (not recorded which).

This clonotype was found a few times. V usage is TRBV3-1 and J usage is TRBJ2-3; 12 bases are a match to TRBD2. The germline CDR1 and CDR2 sequences are LGHDT and YNNKEL (reference sequence). This CDR3 comprises 15 residues. V gave up 1 base and J gave up 8 bases; unmatched junction bases: 4. CDR3 DNA sequence: TGTGCCAGCAGCCAAGTACTAGCGGGAGGAGGTACGCAGTATTTT. This sequence encodes CASSQVLAGGGTQYF.

V usage is TRBV2 and J usage is TRBJ1-2; the D is unclear. V was cut by 9 bases and J by 4 bases, with 18 bases left in between. The CDR3 sequence is 14 residues long. Germline V gives CDR1 SNHLY, CDR2 FYNNEI. The CDR3 here is CASLSDPGPYGYTF. CDR3 nucleotide sequence: TGTGCCAGTCTCTCGGACCCCGGCCCCTATGGCTACACCTTC.

The table lists this clonotype with many counts. This sequence joins TRBV20-1 and TRBJ2-5; the match to TRBD2 covers 11 bases. This CDR3 comprises 13 residues. Germline assignment: CDR1 DFQATT and CDR2 SNEGSKA (reference sequence). V trimming: 7 bases; J trimming: 2 bases; junction bases outside the gene matches: 3. CDR3 nucleotide sequence: TGCAGTGGAAGACTAGCGGGACAAGAGACCCAGTACTTC. Amino acids: CSGRLAGQETQYF.

This clonotype has a count of ten or more. The chain couples TRBV7-2 to TRBJ2-7, with D tentatively TRBD1 or TRBD2 (5 bases each). V was cut by 7 bases and J by 2 bases, with 15 bases left in between. CDR3 length equals 14 residues. Looked up from germline, CDR1 is SGHTA and CDR2 is FQGNSA. DNA for the CDR3: TGTGCCAGCACCCAGGGACCATCTCCCTACGAGCAGTACTTC. Translating gives CASTQGPSPYEQYF.

In regard to this clonotype: The junction departs from the called germline gene at one end, perhaps through a read error. The chain couples TRBV7-3 to TRBJ2-2; a possible D gene is TRBD2 (5 bases). Per the germline V gene, CDR1 is SGHTA and CDR2 is FQGTGA. CDR3 length: 14 residues. In nucleotides, the CDR3 is TGTGCCAGCGGAGTGGACGTTTACACCGGGGAGCTGGTTTTT. It is translated as CASGVDVYTGELVF. Full variable domain (outside the CDR3, taken from reference TRBV7-3 and TRBJ2-2): GAGVSQTPSNKVTEKGKYVELRCDPISGHTALYWYRQSLGQGPEFLIYFQGTGAADDSGLPNDRFFAVRPEGSVSTLKIQRTERGDSAVYLCASGVDVYTGELVFGEGSRLTVL.

V and J are TRBV12-3 or TRBV12-4 and TRBJ1-1; D not resolved. The CDR3 length is 14 residues. V was trimmed by 2 bases and J by 9 bases, leaving 16 bases between them. CDR3 nucleotide sequence: TGTGCCAGCAGTTTAAGCGGGCCAGCAGCAAAAGCTTTCTTT. This translates into CASSLSGPAAKAFF.

This clonotype was seen many times. The rearrangement links TRBV10-2 to TRBJ2-2, with TRBD2 as a possible D gene (6 bases). Germline values: CDR1 WSHSY, CDR2 SAAADI. This CDR3 has 18 residues. V was pared by 0 bases and J by 4 bases, with 18 bases between. CDR3 protein: CASSESAFSGLPTGELFF. CDR3 nucleotides: TGCGCCAGCAGTGAGTCAGCCTTTAGCGGACTTCCCACCGGGGAGCTGTTTTTT.

The sample holds many counts of this clonotype. The chain combines TRBV18 with TRBJ1-1, with D perhaps matching TRBD1 (5 bases). The V end was cut by 4 bases, the J end by 4 bases, with 19 bases between. The germline gives CDR1 KGHSH, CDR2 LQKENI. This CDR3 contains 16 residues. CDR3 sequence reads: CASSRLIMVGGTEAFF. The DNA of the CDR3 is TGTGCCAGCTCACGGCTAATTATGGTCGGGGGCACTGAAGCTTTCTTT.

The rearrangement links TRBV20-1 to TRBJ2-3, with D tentatively TRBD2 (6 bases). Per germline, CDR1 DFQATT and CDR2 SNEGSKA (reference sequence). The CDR3 extends over 14 amino acids. V shed 5 bases and J shed 0 bases, with 12 bases lying between them. The CDR3 loop reads CSAQAGPSTDTQYF. CDR3 in DNA: TGCAGTGCTCAGGCGGGGCCTAGCACAGATACGCAGTATTTT.

V is TRBV10-3 and J is TRBJ1-6; D is perhaps TRBD1 (6 bases). Germline V lookup: CDR1 ENHRY, CDR2 SYGVKD. CDR3 length: 12 residues. The V and J ends lost 11 bases and 6 bases respectively, with 11 bases between them. The CDR3 DNA is TGTGCCGCTCAGGGGATTAATTCACCCCTCCACTTT. It codes for CAAQGINSPLHF.

This clonotype came up many times. The rearrangement joins TRBV5-1 to TRBJ2-1, with TRBD2 matching 9 bases. Germline values: CDR1 SGHRS, CDR2 YFSETQ. V was clipped by 3 bases and J by 5 bases; unmatched bases: 9. The CDR3 length is 16 residues. DNA of the CDR3: TGCGCCAGCAGCTCACTGACTAGCGGACTCGACAATGAGCAGTTCTTC. The encoded protein is CASSSLTSGLDNEQFF. The whole variable domain, filled in from reference TRBV5-1 and TRBJ2-1, reads KAGVTQTPRYLIKTRGQQVTLSCSPISGHRSVSWYQQTPGQGLQFLFEYFSETQRNKGNFPGRFSGRQFSNSRSEMNVSTLELGDSALYLCASSSLTSGLDNEQFFGPGTRLTVL.

This clonotype was observed at least ten times. The CDR3 loop reads CSARQNQETQYF. CDR3 coding DNA: TGCAGCGCCAGACAGAACCAAGAGACCCAGTACTTC. The chain links TRBV29-1 to TRBJ2-5, with D possibly being TRBD1 (5 bases). In germline, CDR1 is SQVTM, CDR2 ANQGSEA. Trimming took off 7 bases at V and 0 bases at J, with 9 bases between the two ends. The CDR3 runs to 12 residues.

About this clonotype itself: A much larger clone lies one base from this, so it may be a read error. This CDR3 fails to terminate in the conserved phenylalanine or tryptophan, so it likely reflects a read error. The rearrangement joins TRBV20-1 to TRBJ2-3; D tentatively fits TRBD1 or TRBD2 (5 bases each). CDR1 and CDR2 (germline): DFQATT, SNEGSKA (reference sequence). The CDR3 is 15 residues long. V was trimmed by 4 bases and J by 0 bases, leaving 14 bases between them. For the CDR3, the DNA is TGCAGTGCTACAGACCCGAGGGGAAGCACAGATACGCAGTATTAT. Encoded protein: CSATDPRGSTDTQYY.

Many counts were recorded for this clonotype. The V gene is TRBV5-1, the J gene TRBJ2-3, with D maybe TRBD2 (6 bases). This CDR3 has 16 residues. From germline, CDR1 is SGHRS and CDR2 YFSETQ. Trimming pared 4 bases from V and 0 bases from J, leaving 15 bases between. In DNA, the CDR3 is TGCGCCAGCAGCGAGGAGACTAGAGCGAGCACAGATACGCAGTATTTT. Residues: CASSEETRASTDTQYF.

At least ten counts were recorded for this clonotype. The chain combines TRBV3-1 with TRBJ2-3, with D perhaps TRBD2 (6 bases). CDR1 is LGHDT and CDR2 is YNNKEL in the germline V gene (reference sequence). CDR3 length: 13 amino acids. The V end was cut by 7 bases, the J end by 0 bases, with 8 bases between. DNA of the CDR3: TGTGCCAGCACAAGCGGGAGCACAGATACGCAGTATTTT. Translated, it gives CASTSGSTDTQYF.

The chain is built from TRBV11-2 and TRBJ2-7, with TRBD1 matching 8 bases. The V gene's germline CDR1 is SGHAT and CDR2 FQNNGV. The V segment lost 5 bases and the J segment 7 bases; nucleotides outside the gene matches: 4. The length of the CDR3 is 12 residues. This CDR3 reads CASSPGQGEQYF. CDR3 sequence (DNA): TGTGCCAGCAGCCCCGGACAGGGAGAGCAGTACTTC.

This clonotype was detected a few times. This chain uses TRBV9 with TRBJ2-7; D unclear. Germline-derived CDR1 and CDR2 are SGDLS and YYNGEE. Trimming shortened V by 2 bases and J by 0 bases, and 12 bases separated the two germline ends. The CDR3 runs 15 residues. CDR3 loop: CASSVRAYPSYEQYF. The CDR3 nucleotides are TGTGCCAGCAGCGTCCGGGCCTACCCCTCCTACGAGCAGTACTTC.

This clonotype was observed a handful of times. The chain is built from TRBV27 and TRBJ2-2; no clear D. Germline assignment: CDR1 MNHEY and CDR2 SMNVEV (reference sequence). Trimming stripped 10 bases from V and 6 bases from J, with 9 bases between. This CDR3 has 11 residues. The CDR3 reads CATRRAGELFF. The CDR3 region has the DNA TGTGCCACCCGTAGGGCCGGGGAGCTGTTTTTT.

In this sample, this clonotype turned up many times. The rearrangement joins TRBV10-3 to TRBJ2-2, with 12 bases lining up with TRBD2. Unmatched junction bases numbered 14, after V lost 8 bases and J lost 7 bases. Germline loops: CDR1 ENHRY, CDR2 SYGVKD. The CDR3 length is 17 residues. The CDR3 bases are TGTGCCATCCAGGGGGCAAAGACTAGCGGGAGTAACGGGGAGCTGTTTTTT. Its translation is CAIQGAKTSGSNGELFF.

The rearrangement joins TRBV20-1 to TRBJ2-3; possible D gene TRBD2, 5 bases. Per the germline V gene, CDR1 is DFQATT and CDR2 is SNEGSKA (reference sequence). The CDR3 is 16 residues long. Trimming took 2 bases from V and 8 from J, leaving 23 bases between them. The CDR3 sequence is CSARIQSAGQKGTQYF. The CDR3, as DNA: TGCAGTGCTAGAATACAGTCCGCGGGTCAAAAGGGTACGCAGTATTTT.

This clonotype came up many times. This chain connects TRBV7-3 to TRBJ2-2; D is uncertain. Trimming took off 5 bases at V and 2 bases at J, with 15 bases between the two ends. The CDR3 runs to 16 residues. The V gene's germline CDR1 is SGHTA and CDR2 FQGTGA. CDR3 sequence reads: CASSPASTRNTGELFF. The CDR3 nucleotides are TGTGCCAGCAGCCCCGCCAGCACCAGAAACACCGGGGAGCTGTTTTTT.

This clonotype was counted at least ten times. V usage is TRBV4-1 and J usage is TRBJ1-4; TRBD1 matches at 7 bases. V trimming: 1 base; J trimming: 8 bases; junction bases outside the gene matches: 7. CDR3 length equals 15 residues. CDR1 is MGHRA and CDR2 is YSYEKL in the germline V gene. As DNA, the CDR3 is TGCGCCAGCAGCCAAGTACAGGGGATCTTCGAAAAACTGTTTTTT. It translates to CASSQVQGIFEKLFF.

This clonotype was picked up many times. The chain joins TRBV24-1 to TRBJ2-1; no reliable D call. Trimming stripped 4 bases from V and 4 bases from J, with 4 bases between. Germline CDR1 reads KGHDR; CDR2 reads SFDVKD. This CDR3 is built from 12 residues. The CDR3: CATSDSYNEQFF. CDR3 DNA sequence: TGTGCCACCAGTGACTCTTACAATGAGCAGTTCTTC.